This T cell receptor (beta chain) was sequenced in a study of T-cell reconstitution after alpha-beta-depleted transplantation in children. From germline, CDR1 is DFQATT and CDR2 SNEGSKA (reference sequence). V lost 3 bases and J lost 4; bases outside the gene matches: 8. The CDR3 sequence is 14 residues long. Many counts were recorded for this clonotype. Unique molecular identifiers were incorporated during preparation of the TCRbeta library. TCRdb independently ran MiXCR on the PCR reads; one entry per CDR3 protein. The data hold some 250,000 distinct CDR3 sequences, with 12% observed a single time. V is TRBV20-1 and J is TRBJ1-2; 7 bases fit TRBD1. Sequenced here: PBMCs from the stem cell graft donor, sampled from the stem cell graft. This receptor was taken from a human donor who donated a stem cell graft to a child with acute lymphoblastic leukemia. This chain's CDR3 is CSARGDRTLYGYTF. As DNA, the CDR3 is TGCAGTGCTAGGGGGGACAGAACCCTCTATGGCTACACCTTC.